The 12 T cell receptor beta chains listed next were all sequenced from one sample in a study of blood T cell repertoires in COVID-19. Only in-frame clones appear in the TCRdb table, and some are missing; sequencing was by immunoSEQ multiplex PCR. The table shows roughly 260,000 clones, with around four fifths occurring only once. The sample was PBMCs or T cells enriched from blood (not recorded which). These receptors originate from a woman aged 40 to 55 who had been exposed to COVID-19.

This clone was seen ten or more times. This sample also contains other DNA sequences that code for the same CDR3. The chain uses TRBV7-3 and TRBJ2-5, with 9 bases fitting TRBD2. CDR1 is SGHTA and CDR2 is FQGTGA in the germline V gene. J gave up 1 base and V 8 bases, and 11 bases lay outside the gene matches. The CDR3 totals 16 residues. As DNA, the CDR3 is TGTGCCAGCTCTCGTACCGGGACTAGCCTCCAAGAGACCCAGTACTTC. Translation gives CASSRTGTSLQETQYF.

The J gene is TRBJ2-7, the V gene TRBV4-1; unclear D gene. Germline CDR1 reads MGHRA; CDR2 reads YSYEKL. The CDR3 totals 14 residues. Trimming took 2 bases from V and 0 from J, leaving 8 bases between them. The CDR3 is CASSQPLSSYEQYF. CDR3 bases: TGCGCCAGCAGCCAACCCCTCAGCTCCTACGAGCAGTACTTC.

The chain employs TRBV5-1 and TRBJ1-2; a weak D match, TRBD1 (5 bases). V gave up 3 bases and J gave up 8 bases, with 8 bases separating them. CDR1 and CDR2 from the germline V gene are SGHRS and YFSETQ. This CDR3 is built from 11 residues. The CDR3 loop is CASSSGGGYTF. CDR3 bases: TGCGCCAGCAGCTCCGGGGGAGGCTACACCTTC.

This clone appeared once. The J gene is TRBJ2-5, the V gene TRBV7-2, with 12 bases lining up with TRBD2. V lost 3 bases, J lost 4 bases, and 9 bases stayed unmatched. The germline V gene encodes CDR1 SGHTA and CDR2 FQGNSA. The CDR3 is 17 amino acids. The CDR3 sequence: CASSFGTSGLGRETQYF. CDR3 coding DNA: TGTGCCAGCAGCTTCGGGACTAGCGGGCTGGGTCGAGAGACCCAGTACTTC.

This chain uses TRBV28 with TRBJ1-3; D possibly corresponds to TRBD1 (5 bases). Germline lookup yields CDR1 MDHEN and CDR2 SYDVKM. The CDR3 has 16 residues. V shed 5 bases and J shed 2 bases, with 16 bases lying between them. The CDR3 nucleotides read TGTGCCAGCAGTCGTGAGGGACTCACGCCTGGAAACACCATATATTTT. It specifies CASSREGLTPGNTIYF.

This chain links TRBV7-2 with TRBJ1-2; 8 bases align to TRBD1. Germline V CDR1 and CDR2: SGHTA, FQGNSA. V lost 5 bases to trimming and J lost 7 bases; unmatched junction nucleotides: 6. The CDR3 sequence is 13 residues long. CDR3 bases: TGTGCCAGCAGCCCCGGACAGGGTCGTGGCTACACCTTC. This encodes CASSPGQGRGYTF.

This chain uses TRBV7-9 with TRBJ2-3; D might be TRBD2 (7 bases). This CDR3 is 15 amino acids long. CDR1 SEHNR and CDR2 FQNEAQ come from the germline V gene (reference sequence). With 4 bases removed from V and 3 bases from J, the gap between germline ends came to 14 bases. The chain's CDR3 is CASSWGGGQTDTQYF. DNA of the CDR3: TGTGCCAGCAGCTGGGGAGGGGGGCAGACAGATACGCAGTATTTT.

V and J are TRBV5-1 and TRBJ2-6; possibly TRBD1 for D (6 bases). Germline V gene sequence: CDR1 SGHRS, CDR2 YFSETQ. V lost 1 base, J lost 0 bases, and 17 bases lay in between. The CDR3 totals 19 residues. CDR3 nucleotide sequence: TGCGCCAGCAGCTTGCGCCGGGACACCCGAGCCTCTGGGGCCAACGTCCTGACTTTC. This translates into CASSLRRDTRASGANVLTF.

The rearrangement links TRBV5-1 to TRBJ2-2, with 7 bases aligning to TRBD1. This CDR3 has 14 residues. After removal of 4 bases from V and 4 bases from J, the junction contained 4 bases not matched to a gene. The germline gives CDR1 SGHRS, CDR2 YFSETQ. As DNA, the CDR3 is TGCGCCAGCAGCCCTGGACAGGCCACCGGGGAGCTGTTTTTT. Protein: CASSPGQATGELFF.

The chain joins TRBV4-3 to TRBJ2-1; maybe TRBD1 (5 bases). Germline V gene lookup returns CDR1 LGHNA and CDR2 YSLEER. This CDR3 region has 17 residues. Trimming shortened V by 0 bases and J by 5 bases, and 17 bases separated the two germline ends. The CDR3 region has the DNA TGCGCCAGCAGCCAAGAGGTAGTAATTGTAGGGGACAATGAGCAGTTCTTC. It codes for CASSQEVVIVGDNEQFF.

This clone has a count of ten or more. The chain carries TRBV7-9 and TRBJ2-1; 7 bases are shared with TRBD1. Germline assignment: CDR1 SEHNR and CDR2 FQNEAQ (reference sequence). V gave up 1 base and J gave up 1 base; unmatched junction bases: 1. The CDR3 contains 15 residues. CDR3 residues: CASSLETGSYNEQFF. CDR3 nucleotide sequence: TGTGCCAGCAGCTTAGAGACAGGGTCCTACAATGAGCAGTTCTTC.

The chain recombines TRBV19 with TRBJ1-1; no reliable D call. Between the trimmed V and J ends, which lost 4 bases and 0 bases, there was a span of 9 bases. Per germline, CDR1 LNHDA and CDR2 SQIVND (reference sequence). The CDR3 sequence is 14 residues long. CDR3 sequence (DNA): TGTGCCAGTAGTACGAGGGCCTTGAACACTGAAGCTTTCTTT. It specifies CASSTRALNTEAFF.